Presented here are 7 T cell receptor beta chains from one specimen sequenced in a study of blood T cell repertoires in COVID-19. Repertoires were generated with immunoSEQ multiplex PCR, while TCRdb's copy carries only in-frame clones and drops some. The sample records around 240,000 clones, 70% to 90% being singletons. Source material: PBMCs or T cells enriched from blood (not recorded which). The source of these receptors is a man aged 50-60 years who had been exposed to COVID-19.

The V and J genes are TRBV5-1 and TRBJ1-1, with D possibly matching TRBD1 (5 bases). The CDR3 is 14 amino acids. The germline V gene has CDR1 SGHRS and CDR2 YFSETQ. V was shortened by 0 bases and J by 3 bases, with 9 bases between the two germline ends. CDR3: CASSLVGGDTEAFF. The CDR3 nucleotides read TGCGCCAGCAGCTTGGTTGGGGGGGACACTGAAGCTTTCTTT.

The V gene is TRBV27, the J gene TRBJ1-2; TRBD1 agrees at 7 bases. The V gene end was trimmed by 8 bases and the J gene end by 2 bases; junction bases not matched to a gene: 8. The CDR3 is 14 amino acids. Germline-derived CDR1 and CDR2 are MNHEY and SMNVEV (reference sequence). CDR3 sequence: CASGPQGQNYGYTF. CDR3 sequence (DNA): TGTGCCAGCGGACCTCAGGGACAGAACTATGGCTACACCTTC.

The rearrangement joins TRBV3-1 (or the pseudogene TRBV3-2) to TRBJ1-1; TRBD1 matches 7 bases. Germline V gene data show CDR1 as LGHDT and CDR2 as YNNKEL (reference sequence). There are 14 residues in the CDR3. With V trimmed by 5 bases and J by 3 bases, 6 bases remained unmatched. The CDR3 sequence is CASSNPGQDTEAFF. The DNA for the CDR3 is TGTGCCAGCAGCAACCCCGGACAGGACACTGAAGCTTTCTTT.

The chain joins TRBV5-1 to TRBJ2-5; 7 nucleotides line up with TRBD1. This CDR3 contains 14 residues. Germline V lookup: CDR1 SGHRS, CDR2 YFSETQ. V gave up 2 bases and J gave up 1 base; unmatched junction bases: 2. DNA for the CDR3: TGCGCCAGCAGCTTTGGGGACAGCCAAGAGACCCAGTACTTC. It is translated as CASSFGDSQETQYF.

The CDR3 DNA sequence: TGTGCCAGTAGTATAGGGACAGGGTCCCTCATCGAGCAGTACTTC. Translating it yields CASSIGTGSLIEQYF. The chain joins TRBV19 to TRBJ2-7; 8 bases line up with TRBD1. The length of the CDR3 is 15 residues. The germline V gene has CDR1 LNHDA and CDR2 SQIVND (reference sequence). The V and J ends lost 1 base and 6 bases, in that order; junction bases with no gene match: 8.

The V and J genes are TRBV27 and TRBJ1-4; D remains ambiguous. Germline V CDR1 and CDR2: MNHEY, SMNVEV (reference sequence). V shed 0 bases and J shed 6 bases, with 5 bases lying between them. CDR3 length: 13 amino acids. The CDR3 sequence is CASSLSGYEKLFF. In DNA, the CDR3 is TGTGCCAGCAGTTTATCGGGCTATGAAAAACTGTTTTTT.

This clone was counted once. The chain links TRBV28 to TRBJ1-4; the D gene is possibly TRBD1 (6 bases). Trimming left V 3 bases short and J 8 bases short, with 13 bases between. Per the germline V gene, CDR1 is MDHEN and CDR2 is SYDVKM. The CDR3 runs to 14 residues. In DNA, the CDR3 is TGTGCCAGCAGTTTTCATGGACAGTCAGAAAAACTGTTTTTT. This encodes CASSFHGQSEKLFF.